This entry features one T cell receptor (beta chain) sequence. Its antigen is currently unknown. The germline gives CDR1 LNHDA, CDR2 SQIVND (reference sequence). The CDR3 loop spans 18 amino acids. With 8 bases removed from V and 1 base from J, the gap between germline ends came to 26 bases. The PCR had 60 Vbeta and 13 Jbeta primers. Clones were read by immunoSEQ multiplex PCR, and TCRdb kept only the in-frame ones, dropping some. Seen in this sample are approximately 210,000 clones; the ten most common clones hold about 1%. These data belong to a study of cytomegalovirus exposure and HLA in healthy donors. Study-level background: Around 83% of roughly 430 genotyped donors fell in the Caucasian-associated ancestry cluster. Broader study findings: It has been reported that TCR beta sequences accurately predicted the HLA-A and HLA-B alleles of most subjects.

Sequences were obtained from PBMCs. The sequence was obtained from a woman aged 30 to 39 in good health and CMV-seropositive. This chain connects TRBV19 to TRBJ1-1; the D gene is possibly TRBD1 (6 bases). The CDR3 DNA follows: TGTGCCAGTTCCGGGAGGAGGAGCGGGGGGCCAGAGAACACTGAAGCTTTCTTT. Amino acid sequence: CASSGRRSGGPENTEAFF.